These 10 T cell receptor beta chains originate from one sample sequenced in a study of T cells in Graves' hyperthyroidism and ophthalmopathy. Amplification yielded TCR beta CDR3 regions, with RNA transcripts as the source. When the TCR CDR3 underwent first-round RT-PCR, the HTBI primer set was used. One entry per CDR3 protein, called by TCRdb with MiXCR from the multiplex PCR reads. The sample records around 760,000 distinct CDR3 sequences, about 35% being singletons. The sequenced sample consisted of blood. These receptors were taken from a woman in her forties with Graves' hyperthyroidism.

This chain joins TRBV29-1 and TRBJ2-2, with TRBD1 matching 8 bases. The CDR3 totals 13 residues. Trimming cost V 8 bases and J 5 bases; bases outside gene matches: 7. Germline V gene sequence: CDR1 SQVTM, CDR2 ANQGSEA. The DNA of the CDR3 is TGCAGCTTTAGACAGGGGAGGACCGGGGAGCTGTTTTTT. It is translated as CSFRQGRTGELFF.

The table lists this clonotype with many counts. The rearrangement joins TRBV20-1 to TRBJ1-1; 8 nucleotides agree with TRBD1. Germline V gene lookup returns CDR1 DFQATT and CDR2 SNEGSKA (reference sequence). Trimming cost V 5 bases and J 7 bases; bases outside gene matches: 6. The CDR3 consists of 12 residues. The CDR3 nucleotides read TGCAGTGCTGACAGGGGACAGCGTGAAGCTTTCTTT. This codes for CSADRGQREAFF.

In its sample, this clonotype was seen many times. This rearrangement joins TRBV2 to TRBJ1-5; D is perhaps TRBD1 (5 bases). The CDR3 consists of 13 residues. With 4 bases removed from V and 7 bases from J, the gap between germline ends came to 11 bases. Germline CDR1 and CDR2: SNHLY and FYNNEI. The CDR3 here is CASSGQLGQPQHF. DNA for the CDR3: TGTGCCAGCAGTGGACAGTTGGGGCAGCCCCAGCATTTT.

Written as DNA, the CDR3 is TGTGCCAGCAGAATAGGAGGGAACGACAATCAGCCCCAGCATTTT. This gives the protein CASRIGGNDNQPQHF. The rearrangement uses TRBV12-3 or TRBV12-4 and TRBJ1-5; D gene ambiguous. CDR3 length equals 15 residues. The V gene lost 6 bases and the J gene lost 3 bases, with 15 bases spanning the gap.

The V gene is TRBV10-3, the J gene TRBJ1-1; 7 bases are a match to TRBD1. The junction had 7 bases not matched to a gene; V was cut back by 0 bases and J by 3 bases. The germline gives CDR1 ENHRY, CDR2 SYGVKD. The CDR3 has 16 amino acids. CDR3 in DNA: TGTGCCATCAGTGAGTCTTATGGGGACAGAGACACTGAAGCTTTCTTT. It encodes CAISESYGDRDTEAFF.

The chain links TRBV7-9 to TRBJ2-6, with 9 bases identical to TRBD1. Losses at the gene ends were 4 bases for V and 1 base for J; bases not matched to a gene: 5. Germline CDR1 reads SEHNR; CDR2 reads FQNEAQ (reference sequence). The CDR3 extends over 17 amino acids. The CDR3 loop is CASSSPGQGSGANVLTF. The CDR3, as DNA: TGTGCCAGCAGCTCACCGGGACAGGGATCTGGGGCCAACGTCCTGACTTTC. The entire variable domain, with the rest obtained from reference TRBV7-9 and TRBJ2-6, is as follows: DTGVSQNPRHKITKRGQNVTFRCDPISEHNRLYWYRQTLGQGPEFLTYFQNEAQLEKSRLLSDRFSAERPKGSFSTLEIQRTEQGDSAMYLCASSSPGQGSGANVLTFGAGSRLTVL.

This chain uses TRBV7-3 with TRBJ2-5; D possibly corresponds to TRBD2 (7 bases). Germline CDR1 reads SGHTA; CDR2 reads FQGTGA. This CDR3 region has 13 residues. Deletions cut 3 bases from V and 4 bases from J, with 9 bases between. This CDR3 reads CASSFGGLETQYF. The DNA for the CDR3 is TGTGCCAGCAGCTTCGGGGGGCTAGAGACCCAGTACTTC.

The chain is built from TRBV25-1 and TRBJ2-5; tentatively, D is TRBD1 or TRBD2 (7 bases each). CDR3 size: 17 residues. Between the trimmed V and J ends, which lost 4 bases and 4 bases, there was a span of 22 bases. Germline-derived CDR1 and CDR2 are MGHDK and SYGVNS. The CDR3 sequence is CASSARGLREVRETQYF. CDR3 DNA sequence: TGTGCCAGCAGTGCTAGGGGGCTCCGGGAGGTTCGAGAGACCCAGTACTTC. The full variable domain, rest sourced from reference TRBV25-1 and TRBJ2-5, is EADIYQTPRYLVIGTGKKITLECSQTMGHDKMYWYQQDPGMELHLIHYSYGVNSTEKGDLSSESTVSRIRTEHFPLTLESARPSHTSQYLCASSARGLREVRETQYFGPGTRLLVL.

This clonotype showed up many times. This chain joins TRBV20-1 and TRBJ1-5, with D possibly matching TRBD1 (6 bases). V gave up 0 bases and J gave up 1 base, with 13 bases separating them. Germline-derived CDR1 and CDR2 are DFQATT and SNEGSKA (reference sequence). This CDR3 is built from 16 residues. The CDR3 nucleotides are TGCAGTGCTAGAGATGGGGCAGGGGCAAGCAATCAGCCCCAGCATTTT. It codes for CSARDGAGASNQPQHF.

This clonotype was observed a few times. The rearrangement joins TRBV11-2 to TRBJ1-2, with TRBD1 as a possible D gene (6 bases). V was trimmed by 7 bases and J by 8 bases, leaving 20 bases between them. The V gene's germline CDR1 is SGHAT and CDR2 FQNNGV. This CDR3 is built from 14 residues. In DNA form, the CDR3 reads TGTGCCAGCACGCCAGGTGCCGTTGGGGGCGGCTACACCTTC. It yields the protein CASTPGAVGGGYTF.